This TCR beta chain was captured by sequencing in a study of ipilimumab plus nivolumab after autologous stem cell transplantation. For the study at large: Typical patient got a handful of ipilimumab doses and roughly 8 nivolumab doses (median).

Study observations and caveats: Authors suggest TCR repertoire, Treg phenotype and gut microbiota support further study.

Patients received nivolumab 3 mg/kg at weeks 1, 4, 7, 10, then fortnightly to week 26. Sequenced by immunoSEQ multiplex PCR; TCRdb stores in-frame clones only, minus some. Seen here are about 9,400 clones, about 70% observed once, and the top ten hold approximately 16%. In regard to this clone: The antigen remains unidentified.

Germline V gives CDR1 SGHAT, CDR2 FQNNGV. This CDR3 region has 13 residues. This receptor was obtained from a female donor with multiple myeloma. The J gene is TRBJ2-5, the V gene TRBV11-2, with D possibly matching TRBD2 (5 bases). The end of the DNA is better explained by TRBJ2-7, so the J call may be wrong. Source: PBMCs, taken in a trial of ipilimumab plus nivolumab as post-transplant consolidation. For the CDR3, the DNA is TGTGCCAGCAGCTCGTCGGGGTCCTACGAGCAGTACTTC. Its protein product is CASSSSGSYEQYF.